The T cell receptor (beta chain) under discussion was sequenced for a study of identical twins. Each CDR3 protein gets one entry after TCRdb re-called the 5' RACE reads with MiXCR. The table includes about 530,000 distinct CDR3 sequences, roughly 15% detected once. Note on this clonotype: The antigen is unknown.

Study-wide results and caveats: Fewer insertions were carried by abundant cord blood beta clonotypes, but none was seen in memory repertoires. Where beta out-of-frame sequences were concerned, excess twin sharing was weaker.

Trimming at V came to 6 bases and at J to 1 base, leaving 3 bases not matched to a gene. This CDR3 region has 14 residues. Germline CDR1 is SNHLY and CDR2 is FYNNEI. The same sample was also studied in work on yellow fever vaccine responses in identical twins.

The receptor was isolated from a woman aged 18-30 years in good health. The chain uses TRBV2 and TRBJ1-1; TRBD1 matches 9 bases. Sequenced sample: CD4+ T cells sorted from blood. CDR3 sequence: CASSGQGKNTEAFF. DNA for the CDR3: TGTGCCAGCAGCGGACAGGGGAAGAACACTGAAGCTTTCTTT.